The rows below give T cell receptor beta chains drawn from one sample of a study of control samples from healthy donors and cancer patients. Sequencing used immunoSEQ multiplex PCR; TCRdb keeps in-frame clones, though not all of them. The sample carries 150,000 to 160,000 clones, more than 85% recorded once. Sequenced input: blood. These receptors were collected from a man aged 45-65 years in good health. CDR3s include the opening cysteine and the closing phenylalanine or tryptophan. The order of the fields is clone size, V gene, J gene, D gene, CDR3 DNA, CDR3 protein. The D gene is left open where the match is weak. For some rows the clone size is stated as once, few or many, or as a class when expanded; others skip it.

clone_size: NA
v_call: TRBV5-4
j_call: TRBJ2-5
d_call: NA
cdr3_nt: TGTGCCAGCAGCTTGGGAGGTTACCCGAGGGTCTCACAAGAGACCCAGTACTTC
cdr3_aa: CASSLGGYPRVSQETQYF

clone_size: NA
v_call: TRBV28
j_call: TRBJ2-2
d_call: NA
cdr3_nt: TGTGCCAGCAGTTTGGTGACCGGGTCGTGGGTCGGGGAGCTGTTTTTT
cdr3_aa: CASSLVTGSWVGELFF

clone_size: NA
v_call: TRBV28
j_call: TRBJ2-7
d_call: NA
cdr3_nt: TGTGCCAGCCGGCCGGGACCTCCTTCCTACGAGCAGTACTTC
cdr3_aa: CASRPGPPSYEQYF

clone_size: few
v_call: TRBV5-1
j_call: TRBJ2-5
d_call: NA
cdr3_nt: TGCGCCAGCAGCGGGACCGACAGGTTGTCAGAGACCCAGTACTTC
cdr3_aa: CASSGTDRLSETQYF

clone_size: NA
v_call: TRBV25-1
j_call: TRBJ1-2
d_call: NA
cdr3_nt: TGTGCCAGCAGTGAAGGGATAAGGGGTGGCTACACCTTC
cdr3_aa: CASSEGIRGGYTF

clone_size: NA
v_call: TRBV15
j_call: TRBJ1-1
d_call: NA
cdr3_nt: TGTGCCACCAGCAGAGTACAGGCAGGCGGGAGGGCTTTCTTT
cdr3_aa: CATSRVQAGGRAFF

clone_size: NA
v_call: TRBV4-2
j_call: TRBJ2-7
d_call: NA
cdr3_nt: TGTGCCAGCAGCCAAGAGGGAGCCGTCTCCTACGAGCAGTACTTC
cdr3_aa: CASSQEGAVSYEQYF

clone_size: NA
v_call: TRBV27
j_call: TRBJ2-3
d_call: NA
cdr3_nt: TGTGCCAGCAGTGGATACAGCCTCAGCACAGATACGCAGTATTTT
cdr3_aa: CASSGYSLSTDTQYF

clone_size: NA
v_call: TRBV2
j_call: TRBJ2-1
d_call: NA
cdr3_nt: TGTGCCAGCATGGAGGGGGGAAGGGGTGAGCAGTTCTTC
cdr3_aa: CASMEGGRGEQFF

clone_size: medium-sized
v_call: TRBV24-1
j_call: TRBJ1-1
d_call: TRBD1
cdr3_nt: TGTGCCACCAGGCCCGGACAGGGCGGGGCTGAAGCTTTCTTT
cdr3_aa: CATRPGQGGAEAFF

clone_size: NA
v_call: TRBV5-1
j_call: TRBJ2-7
d_call: TRBD1
cdr3_nt: TGCGCCAGCAGCTTGGAGCCAGGGGGCTCCTACGAGCAGTACTTC
cdr3_aa: CASSLEPGGSYEQYF

clone_size: NA
v_call: TRBV14
j_call: TRBJ1-1
d_call: NA
cdr3_nt: TGTGCCAGCAGCCAAGATAGGGGGAAGACTGAAGCTTTCTTT
cdr3_aa: CASSQDRGKTEAFF

clone_size: NA
v_call: TRBV30
j_call: TRBJ1-2
d_call: NA
cdr3_nt: TGTGCCTGGAGTCCCCTCGACGGCTACACCTTC
cdr3_aa: CAWSPLDGYTF

clone_size: few
v_call: TRBV25-1
j_call: TRBJ2-5
d_call: NA
cdr3_nt: TGTGCCAGCAGTGAATCCGCGGGGACGAAGGAGACCCAGTACTTC
cdr3_aa: CASSESAGTKETQYF